This T cell receptor beta chain was found in a study of neoadjuvant nivolumab and ipilimumab in lung cancer. Overall study findings and caveats: Higher pretherapy blood TCR richness went with higher resected-tumor richness. TCR richness and clonality were higher in tumors than adjacent uninvolved lung.

The CDR3 runs 16 residues. Unmatched junction bases numbered 6, after V lost 6 bases and J lost 3 bases. Germline CDR1 reads KGHSH; CDR2 reads LQKENI. About this clone itself: Antigen: not known.

This table comes from immunoSEQ multiplex PCR, and its TCRdb copy is limited to in-frame clones, with some not included. The data hold approximately 6,300 clones, with approximately 65% observed a single time. The input for sequencing was tumor tissue, taken after neoadjuvant nivolumab, alone or with ipilimumab, at or shortly before surgery. The chain is built from TRBV18 and TRBJ2-6, with 9 bases that match TRBD1. The receptor comes from an adult with non-small cell lung cancer. CDR3 nucleotide sequence: TGTGCCAGCTCGCCTACAGGGGGCGGTGGGGCCAACGTCCTGACTTTC. Translating it yields CASSPTGGGGANVLTF.